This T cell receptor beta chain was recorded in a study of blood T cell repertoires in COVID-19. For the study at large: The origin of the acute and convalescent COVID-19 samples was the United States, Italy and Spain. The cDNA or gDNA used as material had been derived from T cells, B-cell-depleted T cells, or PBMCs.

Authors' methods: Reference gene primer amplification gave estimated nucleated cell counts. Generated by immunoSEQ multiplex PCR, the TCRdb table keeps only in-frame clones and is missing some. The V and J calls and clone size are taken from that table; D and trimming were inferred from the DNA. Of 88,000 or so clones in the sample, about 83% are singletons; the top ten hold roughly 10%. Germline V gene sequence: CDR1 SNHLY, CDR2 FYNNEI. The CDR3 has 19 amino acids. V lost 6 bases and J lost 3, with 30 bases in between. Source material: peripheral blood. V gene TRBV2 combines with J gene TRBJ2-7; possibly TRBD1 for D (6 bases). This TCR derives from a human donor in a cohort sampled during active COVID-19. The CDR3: CASSTALRTGQLNLYEQYF. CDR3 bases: TGTGCCAGCAGCACCGCCCTTCGAACAGGACAGCTCAATCTCTACGAGCAGTACTTC.